These 6 T cell receptor beta chains originate from one sample sequenced in a study of T-cell reconstitution after alpha-beta-depleted transplantation in children. Researchers prepared the TCRbeta library using unique molecular identifiers, the study reports. TCRdb re-analysed the PCR reads in MiXCR, keeping a single row per CDR3 protein. The sample holds about 110,000 distinct CDR3 sequences; 9% to 12% are singletons and the top ten take about 7.3%. Sample: PBMCs from the stem cell graft donor, taken from the stem cell graft. The receptors derive from a human donor who donated a stem cell graft to a child with acute lymphoblastic leukemia.

The table lists this clonotype with many counts. The gene calls are TRBV20-1 and TRBJ2-3, with D perhaps matching TRBD1 or TRBD2 (6 bases each). Trimming left V 2 bases short and J 5 bases short, with 17 bases between. The CDR3 is 15 amino acids. Germline V lookup: CDR1 DFQATT, CDR2 SNEGSKA (reference sequence). The CDR3 coding sequence is TGCAGTGCTAGACGAGCCAGGGGACTTCGAGATACGCAGTATTTT. Protein product: CSARRARGLRDTQYF.

The table lists this clonotype with many counts. The genes are TRBV29-1 and TRBJ2-1; TRBD2 matches at 8 bases. With V trimmed by 3 bases and J by 6 bases, 10 bases remained unmatched. Germline assignment: CDR1 SQVTM and CDR2 ANQGSEA. The CDR3 is made up of 15 amino acids. As DNA, the CDR3 is TGCAGCGTTGAGTATTCGGGGGGGCCCCTCAATGAGCAGTTCTTC. It specifies CSVEYSGGPLNEQFF.

This clonotype has at least ten counts. The gene calls are TRBV12-3 or TRBV12-4 and TRBJ2-3; D is undetermined. V was trimmed by 7 bases and J by 7 bases, leaving 18 bases between them. The CDR3 runs to 14 residues. As DNA, the CDR3 is TGTGCCAGCATCGAAGAGGCCCGCGTGAATACGCAGTATTTT. Encoded protein: CASIEEARVNTQYF.

This clonotype was seen many times. The chain links TRBV7-2 to TRBJ2-3; 8 nucleotides align to TRBD2. With V trimmed by 0 bases and J by 4 bases, 6 bases remained unmatched. The CDR3 has 16 amino acids. CDR1 is SGHTA and CDR2 is FQGNSA in the germline V gene. CDR3: CASSLAQRGLSDTQYF. The CDR3 DNA sequence: TGTGCCAGCAGCTTAGCCCAGCGGGGGTTGTCAGATACGCAGTATTTT.

Ten or more counts support this clonotype. The CDR3 DNA reads TGTGCCAGCGTCGGTCCGGGACTTAGCTCCTACGAGCAGTACTTC. Residues: CASVGPGLSSYEQYF. The V and J genes are TRBV10-3 and TRBJ2-7, with a possible D match to TRBD2 (6 bases). The germline V and J ends were trimmed by 10 bases and 0 bases, with 19 bases remaining between them. Germline assignment: CDR1 ENHRY and CDR2 SYGVKD. CDR3 length: 15 residues.

This clonotype was found many times. The V call is TRBV28, the J call TRBJ2-1; TRBD2 matches at 8 bases. V shed 5 bases and J 7 bases; nucleotides not matched to a gene: 13. This CDR3 is 16 amino acids long. Germline V gene data show CDR1 as MDHEN and CDR2 as SYDVKM. For the CDR3, the DNA is TGTGCCAGCAGTAGCGGGAGCGTTGAAATGTGGAATGAGCAGTTCTTC. Encoded protein: CASSSGSVEMWNEQFF.